Shown below are 30 T cell receptor beta chains from a single sample sequenced in a study of patients and donors after allogeneic stem cell transplantation. From the RT-PCR reads, TCRdb called clonotypes with MiXCR, one entry per CDR3 protein. The table lists about 90,000 distinct CDR3 sequences, 48% of them singletons, with approximately 66% in the top ten. Sequenced input: blood, either unsorted or a sorted T cell fraction (not recorded which). The receptor source for this set is a human donor who was either an allogeneic HSCT recipient or a stem cell or donor lymphocyte infusion donor (not recorded which). It is not recorded whose cells these are; they may come from a transplant donor.

The V call is TRBV20-1, the J call TRBJ1-5, with a weak D call TRBD1 (5 bases). V lost 6 bases, J lost 3 bases, and 15 bases lay in between. There are 14 residues in the CDR3. The V gene's germline CDR1 is DFQATT and CDR2 SNEGSKA (reference sequence). CDR3 nucleotide sequence: TGCAGTGCCAAAGACGCGGGACTCAATCAGCCCCAGCATTTT. This gives the protein CSAKDAGLNQPQHF.

The sample holds a few counts of this clonotype. J is TRBJ1-6 and V is TRBV7-2; D is possibly TRBD1 (5 bases). Trimming stripped 7 bases from V and 1 base from J, with 11 bases between. The germline gives CDR1 SGHTA, CDR2 FQGNSA. The CDR3 spans 15 residues. The CDR3 sequence: CASTTDNSYNSPLHF. CDR3 nucleotide sequence: TGTGCCAGCACCACGGACAATTCCTATAATTCACCCCTCCACTTT.

This chain joins TRBV7-9 and TRBJ2-2, with D possibly being TRBD1 (6 bases). The CDR3 has 17 residues. Germline V gene lookup returns CDR1 SEHNR and CDR2 FQNEAQ (reference sequence). V was pared by 5 bases and J by 0 bases, with 16 bases between. DNA for the CDR3: TGTGCCAGCAGCGCATATACAGGGTACACGAACACCGGGGAGCTGTTTTTT. It is translated as CASSAYTGYTNTGELFF.

The chain carries TRBV3-1 and TRBJ2-1; a possible D gene is TRBD2 (6 bases). This CDR3 is 13 amino acids long. V dropped 4 bases and J dropped 12 bases, with 16 bases sitting between them. Germline V gene data show CDR1 as LGHDT and CDR2 as YNNKEL (reference sequence). The CDR3 spells CASSRRGGRGQFF. The CDR3 nucleotides are TGTGCCAGCAGCCGGCGGGGCGGACGGGGGCAGTTCTTC.

The chain is built from TRBV12-5 and TRBJ1-2; possible D gene TRBD1, 6 bases. The CDR3 has 12 residues. Trimming took off 3 bases at V and 7 bases at J, with 9 bases between the two ends. The germline CDR1 and CDR2 sequences are LGHNT and FRNRAP. In DNA form, the CDR3 reads TGTGCTAGTGGTTTCAGGGGTGCTGGCTACACCTTC. Protein: CASGFRGAGYTF.

This clonotype was found many times. The chain has TRBV9 and TRBJ1-1; weak D call: TRBD1 (6 bases). Trimming took off 0 bases at V and 3 bases at J, with 12 bases between the two ends. The germline CDR1 and CDR2 sequences are SGDLS and YYNGEE. CDR3 length: 15 amino acids. This CDR3 is CASSVVLRGDTEAFF. The CDR3 DNA sequence: TGTGCCAGCAGCGTAGTCCTAAGGGGGGACACTGAAGCTTTCTTT.

The V call is TRBV10-1, the J call TRBJ2-1, with 9 bases aligning to TRBD2. Germline V CDR1 and CDR2: WNHNN, SYGVQD (reference sequence). V shed 1 base and J 9 bases; nucleotides not matched to a gene: 13. The length of the CDR3 is 17 residues. The CDR3 sequence: CASSELGPGLAAGEQFF. CDR3 in DNA: TGCGCCAGCAGTGAGTTGGGTCCGGGACTAGCCGCCGGTGAGCAGTTCTTC.

The table lists this clonotype with a few counts. The V gene is TRBV7-2, the J gene TRBJ1-1, with D perhaps matching TRBD1 (5 bases). This CDR3 spans 13 amino acids. The V gene lost 2 bases and the J gene lost 10 bases, with 14 bases spanning the gap. In germline, CDR1 is SGHTA, CDR2 FQGNSA. The CDR3 sequence is CASSLIQGRLAFF. The CDR3 coding sequence is TGTGCCAGCAGCTTAATCCAGGGAAGGCTAGCTTTCTTT.

The genes are TRBV3-1 and TRBJ2-5; D not resolved. Trimming took 2 bases from V and 2 from J, leaving 9 bases between them. This CDR3 region has 14 residues. Germline CDR1 reads LGHDT; CDR2 reads YNNKEL (reference sequence). The DNA of the CDR3 is TGTGCCAGCAGCCAACTAGACGGGCAAGAGACCCAGTACTTC. As protein: CASSQLDGQETQYF.

V and J are TRBV20-1 and TRBJ2-2; 9 nucleotides match TRBD2. Germline V gene lookup returns CDR1 DFQATT and CDR2 SNEGSKA (reference sequence). This CDR3 contains 14 residues. With V trimmed by 3 bases and J by 4 bases, 3 bases remained unmatched. The DNA for the CDR3 is TGCAGTGCTAGTCCTAGCGGGGTCACCGGGGAGCTGTTTTTT. It translates to CSASPSGVTGELFF.

The table lists this clonotype with a few counts. This CDR3 is CSAKNLNTEAFF. In DNA, the CDR3 is TGCAGTGCTAAGAACCTGAACACTGAAGCTTTCTTT. The rearrangement joins TRBV20-1 to TRBJ1-1; D remains ambiguous. The CDR3 contains 12 residues. The V end was cut by 4 bases, the J end by 0 bases, with 6 bases between. CDR1 is DFQATT and CDR2 is SNEGSKA in the germline V gene (reference sequence).

The chain combines TRBV3-1 with TRBJ1-5, with D possibly TRBD1 on 6 matching bases. This CDR3 is built from 13 residues. From germline, CDR1 is LGHDT and CDR2 YNNKEL (reference sequence). V was cut by 4 bases and J by 8 bases, with 12 bases left in between. The CDR3, as DNA: TGTGCCAGCAGCCCAGGGGTGCGGGAGCCCCAGCATTTT. Its translation: CASSPGVREPQHF.

This clonotype was counted a few times. The chain recombines TRBV4-3 with TRBJ1-5; the D gene is possibly TRBD1 (5 bases). Germline CDR1 is LGHNA and CDR2 is YSLEER. This CDR3 contains 14 residues. Trimming left V 3 bases short and J 6 bases short, with 12 bases between. This CDR3 is CASSQGRVGQPQHF. CDR3 nucleotide sequence: TGCGCCAGCAGCCAGGGGCGCGTAGGTCAGCCCCAGCATTTT.

The chain has TRBV7-2 and TRBJ1-4; D remains unclear. V lost 5 bases, J lost 5 bases, and 9 bases lay in between. The germline V gene has CDR1 SGHTA and CDR2 FQGNSA. There are 13 residues in the CDR3. CDR3 sequence reads: CASSPDGNEKLFF. The CDR3, as DNA: TGTGCCAGCAGCCCTGACGGGAATGAAAAACTGTTTTTT.

This clonotype was observed a handful of times. The CDR3 DNA sequence: TGTGCCAGCAGCTTAAGCAGTGGGTATTCACTCAATCAGCCCCAGCATTTT. As protein: CASSLSSGYSLNQPQHF. This sequence joins TRBV7-9 and TRBJ1-5; D is uncertain. Germline V CDR1 and CDR2: SEHNR, FQNEAQ (reference sequence). The CDR3 is 17 residues long. Deletions cut 2 bases from V and 3 bases from J, with 17 bases between. Complete variable domain (other parts from reference TRBV7-9 and TRBJ1-5): DTGVSQNPRHKITKRGQNVTFRCDPISEHNRLYWYRQTLGQGPEFLTYFQNEAQLEKSRLLSDRFSAERPKGSFSTLEIQRTEQGDSAMYLCASSLSSGYSLNQPQHFGDGTRLSIL.

The chain combines TRBV29-1 with TRBJ2-3; 9 bases agree with TRBD1. The CDR3 has 16 amino acids. After removal of 4 bases from V and 2 bases from J, the junction contained 10 bases not matched to a gene. Germline values: CDR1 SQVTM, CDR2 ANQGSEA. Written as DNA, the CDR3 is TGCAGCGTTGGGGGACCCCGGGACAGGGCCACAGATACGCAGTATTTT. Protein product: CSVGGPRDRATDTQYF.

The gene calls are TRBV6-2 or TRBV6-3 and TRBJ1-1; D uncertain. This CDR3 has 17 amino acids. CDR1 and CDR2 from the germline V gene are MNHEY and SVGEGT. Trimming left V 0 bases short and J 0 bases short, with 14 bases between. CDR3 amino acids: CASSYSKKLGMNTEAFF. CDR3 DNA: TGTGCCAGCAGTTACTCGAAGAAGCTGGGAATGAACACTGAAGCTTTCTTT.

In its sample, this clonotype was seen a few times. The chain couples TRBV5-1 to TRBJ1-1; unclear D gene. Trimming removed 1 base from V and 3 bases from J, with 10 bases in between. CDR1 is SGHRS and CDR2 is YFSETQ in the germline V gene. CDR3 length: 14 amino acids. The CDR3 is CASSLSRAYTEAFF. As DNA, the CDR3 is TGCGCCAGCAGCTTGAGTCGGGCCTACACTGAAGCTTTCTTT.

This chain joins TRBV12-3 or TRBV12-4 and TRBJ1-1; 9 bases are shared with TRBD1. CDR3 length: 16 residues. With V trimmed by 6 bases and J by 5 bases, 13 bases remained unmatched. CDR3 nucleotides: TGTGCCAGCAGCCGCGGGACAGGGATTCGGCGTACTGAAGCTTTCTTT. This codes for CASSRGTGIRRTEAFF.

The chain uses TRBV3-1 and TRBJ2-3; possible D gene TRBD2, 5 bases. V dropped 4 bases and J dropped 5 bases, with 10 bases sitting between them. This CDR3 comprises 13 residues. Germline V CDR1 and CDR2: LGHDT, YNNKEL (reference sequence). The CDR3 protein is CASSRLAGDTQYF. For the CDR3, the DNA is TGTGCCAGCAGCCGCCTGGCGGGAGATACGCAGTATTTT.

The rearrangement uses TRBV7-2 and TRBJ1-5; no definite D call. CDR3 size: 14 residues. Germline V gene lookup returns CDR1 SGHTA and CDR2 FQGNSA. V gave up 2 bases and J gave up 2 bases, with 7 bases separating them. As DNA, the CDR3 is TGTGCCAGCAGCTTACCCATTGGCAATCAGCCCCAGCATTTT. Amino acids: CASSLPIGNQPQHF.

This sequence joins TRBV28 and TRBJ1-1; D not resolved. Trimming took 6 bases from V and 1 from J, leaving 12 bases between them. Germline-derived CDR1 and CDR2 are MDHEN and SYDVKM. This CDR3 is 14 amino acids long. Written as DNA, the CDR3 is TGTGCCAGCAGATCCCCTGCCGGGAACACTGAAGCTTTCTTT. Translated: CASRSPAGNTEAFF. The variable domain in full, completed from reference TRBV28 and TRBJ1-1, reads DVKVTQSSRYLVKRTGEKVFLECVQDMDHENMFWYRQDPGLGLRLIYFSYDVKMKEKGDIPEGYSVSREKKERFSLILESASTNQTSMYLCASRSPAGNTEAFFGQGTRLTVV.

This clonotype was picked up many times. The chain recombines TRBV6-5 with TRBJ1-1; no clear D. The CDR3 runs to 15 residues. V was shortened by 0 bases and J by 0 bases, with 8 bases between the two germline ends. Germline assignment: CDR1 MNHEY and CDR2 SVGAGI. The CDR3 loop is CASSYSVLLNTEAFF. CDR3 bases: TGTGCCAGCAGTTACTCGGTACTCCTGAACACTGAAGCTTTCTTT.

The gene calls are TRBV12-3 or TRBV12-4 and TRBJ1-6, with TRBD1 identical over 8 bases. The CDR3 totals 14 residues. With 5 bases clipped from V and 7 bases from J, the junction kept 4 bases outside the gene matches. The CDR3 is CASSDQGANSPLHF. CDR3 nucleotide sequence: TGTGCCAGCAGTGACCAGGGGGCGAATTCACCCCTCCACTTT.

The chain couples TRBV11-1 to TRBJ2-5; 7 nucleotides match TRBD1. After removal of 4 bases from V and 0 bases from J, the junction contained 5 bases not matched to a gene. The CDR3 spans 15 residues. Germline V gives CDR1 SGHAT, CDR2 FQDESV (reference sequence). The CDR3 DNA reads as TGTGCCAGCAGCTACAACAGGGGATACCAAGAGACCCAGTACTTC. This encodes CASSYNRGYQETQYF.

This clonotype was counted once. The rearrangement links TRBV14 to TRBJ2-1; no clear D gene. Germline assignment: CDR1 SGHDN and CDR2 FVKESK. The CDR3 consists of 14 residues. Trimming shortened V by 1 base and J by 3 bases, and 7 bases separated the two germline ends. DNA for the CDR3: TGTGCCAGCAGCCAAGTGAACCGCTACAATGAGCAGTTCTTC. It is translated as CASSQVNRYNEQFF.

This clonotype occurred a few times. The chain links TRBV6-5 to TRBJ1-1, with TRBD1 identical over 7 bases. Trimming at V came to 2 bases and at J to 4 bases, leaving 7 bases not matched to a gene. The germline gives CDR1 MNHEY, CDR2 SVGAGI. The CDR3 extends over 15 amino acids. DNA of the CDR3: TGTGCCAGCAGTTACACAACAGGGGTGATCACTGAAGCTTTCTTT. This translates into CASSYTTGVITEAFF.

This clonotype was detected only a few times. The chain recombines TRBV7-8 with TRBJ1-4; 7 bases fit TRBD1. J lost 0 bases, V lost 5 bases, and 6 bases had no gene match. The length of the CDR3 is 16 residues. The germline V gene has CDR1 SGHVS and CDR2 FQNEAQ. The CDR3 loop is CASSALTGATNEKLFF. The CDR3 DNA reads as TGTGCCAGCAGCGCCTTAACAGGGGCAACTAATGAAAAACTGTTTTTT.

The chain uses TRBV12-3 or TRBV12-4 and TRBJ1-5; D unresolved. This CDR3 has 14 residues. Trimming removed 3 bases at V and 7 bases at J, with 13 bases between. The CDR3 nucleotides read TGTGCCAGCAGTTTCGGACTAATCGGGCAGCCCCAGCATTTT. Translating gives CASSFGLIGQPQHF.

V and J are TRBV25-1 and TRBJ1-1; the D gene is possibly TRBD1 (6 bases). Germline-derived CDR1 and CDR2 are MGHDK and SYGVNS. V was trimmed by 6 bases and J by 0 bases, leaving 14 bases between them. CDR3 length equals 15 residues. The CDR3 loop reads CASRTTGILNTEAFF. Written as DNA, the CDR3 is TGTGCCAGCAGGACTACAGGGATCTTGAACACTGAAGCTTTCTTT.